This T cell receptor (beta chain) derives from a study of response to subunit inactivated influenza vaccine. The germline gives CDR1 LGHNA, CDR2 YSLEER. The V gene end was trimmed by 2 bases and the J gene end by 10 bases; junction bases not matched to a gene: 7. The CDR3 has 13 residues. TCRdb re-derived calls from the RT-PCR reads in MiXCR, one entry per CDR3 protein. The table lists hundreds of thousands of distinct CDR3 sequences, 15% to 18% of them singletons, with approximately 10% in the top ten. Findings and limits, study-wide: Each seasonal flu vaccination may recruit only limited new T cells, authors suggested.

This clonotype was seen a few times. Its cognate antigen is unknown. The source is a man aged 45 to 65 who received an inactivated influenza vaccine. The V and J genes are TRBV4-3 and TRBJ2-7, with 8 bases lining up with TRBD1. The input for sequencing was PBMCs from blood, taken less than 13 days after vaccination. CDR3 in DNA: TGCGCCAGCAGCCAAACGGACAGGGTGAGACAGTACTTC. Translation gives CASSQTDRVRQYF.